These 32 T cell receptor beta chains were sequenced from one sample in a study of blood T cell repertoires in COVID-19. Some clones are missing from TCRdb's copy, which holds only in-frame ones; the method was immunoSEQ multiplex PCR. This sample has hundreds of thousands of clones, with 84% found just once. The sample comprised PBMCs or T cells enriched from blood (not recorded which). These receptors all come from a woman between 35 and 50 years old who had recovered from COVID-19.

The chain recombines TRBV25-1 with TRBJ2-3; TRBD2 matches 13 bases. Trimming removed 3 bases from V and 4 bases from J; junction bases left unmatched: 4. This CDR3 comprises 16 residues. CDR1 MGHDK and CDR2 SYGVNS come from the germline V gene. The CDR3 reads CASSDRTSGSADTQYF. CDR3 in DNA: TGTGCCAGCAGTGATCGGACTAGCGGGAGCGCAGATACGCAGTATTTT.

V usage is TRBV5-1 and J usage is TRBJ2-5; no clear D gene. Germline-derived CDR1 and CDR2 are SGHRS and YFSETQ. Trimming shortened V by 0 bases and J by 5 bases, and 8 bases separated the two germline ends. The CDR3 runs to 13 residues. The DNA for the CDR3 is TGCGCCAGCAGCTTGGGGTCCGGGGAGACCCAGTACTTC. Translation: CASSLGSGETQYF.

This rearrangement joins TRBV28 to TRBJ1-2, with TRBD1 matching 7 bases. Germline values: CDR1 MDHEN, CDR2 SYDVKM. This CDR3 has 20 amino acids. Trimming removed 2 bases from V and 5 bases from J; junction bases left unmatched: 23. CDR3 sequence: CASSLPDPRDEKGGHYGYTF. DNA of the CDR3: TGTGCCAGCAGTTTACCCGACCCCAGGGACGAAAAAGGGGGCCATTATGGCTACACCTTC.

This clone was counted a single time. The chain joins TRBV6-5 to TRBJ1-1; weak D call: TRBD1 (6 bases). V lost 8 bases and J lost 10, with 20 bases in between. Germline values: CDR1 MNHEY, CDR2 SVGAGI. The CDR3 has 13 residues. This CDR3 is CASSVTIQGRAFF. For the CDR3, the DNA is TGTGCCAGCTCCGTAACCATACAGGGAAGAGCTTTCTTT.

This clone was seen only a few times. The genes are TRBV11-2 and TRBJ2-7; 9 positions match TRBD2. V gave up 5 bases and J gave up 6 bases; unmatched junction bases: 8. Germline V gene sequence: CDR1 SGHAT, CDR2 FQNNGV. The CDR3 covers 14 residues. The DNA for the CDR3 is TGTGCCAGCAGCCGGATAGCGGGAGTACCCGAGCAGTACGTC. Translation: CASSRIAGVPEQYV.

The chain is built from TRBV7-9 and TRBJ2-3; D might be TRBD1 (5 bases). The germline CDR1 and CDR2 sequences are SEHNR and FQNEAQ (reference sequence). The CDR3 extends over 14 amino acids. Trimming took off 4 bases at V and 1 base at J, with 9 bases between the two ends. The CDR3 spells CASSSRVGTDTQYF. The CDR3 nucleotides are TGTGCCAGCAGCTCCAGGGTCGGCACAGATACGCAGTATTTT. The whole variable domain, remainder taken from reference TRBV7-9 and TRBJ2-3, is DTGVSQNPRHKITKRGQNVTFRCDPISEHNRLYWYRQTLGQGPEFLTYFQNEAQLEKSRLLSDRFSAERPKGSFSTLEIQRTEQGDSAMYLCASSSRVGTDTQYFGPGTRLTVL.

The V call is TRBV18, the J call TRBJ2-1; TRBD1 matches 10 bases. After removal of 1 base from V and 6 bases from J, the junction contained 3 bases not matched to a gene. There are 15 residues in the CDR3. The germline V gene has CDR1 KGHSH and CDR2 LQKENI. This CDR3 is CASSPLTGGINEQFF. Here the CDR3 DNA reads TGTGCCAGCTCACCACTGACAGGGGGCATCAATGAGCAGTTCTTC.

This sequence joins TRBV7-9 and TRBJ1-5; D gene unclear. This CDR3 is 13 amino acids long. V lost 4 bases to trimming and J lost 2 bases, with 6 bases between them. Germline V CDR1 and CDR2: SEHNR, FQNEAQ (reference sequence). The CDR3 loop reads CASSSEGNQPQHF. The CDR3 region has the DNA TGTGCCAGCAGCTCCGAGGGCAATCAGCCCCAGCATTTT.

The chain uses TRBV30 and TRBJ2-4, with 8 bases that match TRBD2. The CDR3 is made up of 13 amino acids. CDR1 and CDR2 (germline): GTSNPN, SVGIG (reference sequence). After removal of 0 bases from V and 7 bases from J, the junction contained 2 bases not matched to a gene. In DNA form, the CDR3 reads TGTGCCTGGAGTGTAGGCGGGAGGAACATTCAGTACTTC. Encoded protein: CAWSVGGRNIQYF.

In this sample, this clone turned up once. The genes are TRBV5-8 and TRBJ2-3; possible D gene TRBD2, 6 bases. CDR3 length: 14 amino acids. Trimming shortened V by 3 bases and J by 3 bases, and 11 bases separated the two germline ends. Germline CDR1 and CDR2: SGHTS and YDEGEE. This CDR3 is CASSSASVTDTQYF. CDR3 in DNA: TGTGCCAGCAGCTCGGCTAGCGTGACAGATACGCAGTATTTT.

The rearrangement joins TRBV13 to TRBJ2-2; D might be TRBD1 (6 bases). CDR3 length: 13 amino acids. Germline V gene data show CDR1 as PRHDT and CDR2 as FYEKMQ (reference sequence). Trimming cost V 5 bases and J 7 bases, with 11 bases left between them. CDR3 loop: CASSLQGNGELFF. DNA of the CDR3: TGTGCCAGCAGCCTACAGGGAAACGGGGAGCTGTTTTTT.

The chain combines TRBV28 with TRBJ2-5, with 7 bases that match TRBD2. The V gene end was trimmed by 5 bases and the J gene end by 1 base; junction bases not matched to a gene: 7. The CDR3 is made up of 15 amino acids. CDR1 and CDR2 (germline): MDHEN, SYDVKM. The CDR3, as DNA: TGTGCCAGCAGTCCCGCGGGAGCGTCCCAAGAGACCCAGTACTTC. Amino acid sequence: CASSPAGASQETQYF.

With respect to this clone: Other DNA variants within this sample encode the same CDR3. The V and J genes are TRBV9 and TRBJ1-1; D is ambiguous. This CDR3 comprises 13 residues. Looked up from germline, CDR1 is SGDLS and CDR2 is YYNGEE. Trimming pared 2 bases from V and 1 base from J, leaving 6 bases between. This CDR3 reads CASSVSGNTEAFF. For the CDR3, the DNA is TGTGCCAGCAGCGTGTCGGGGAACACTGAAGCTTTCTTT.

The chain has TRBV10-2 and TRBJ2-1, with 9 nucleotides matching TRBD2. Germline V gene lookup returns CDR1 WSHSY and CDR2 SAAADI. The CDR3 consists of 16 residues. After removal of 6 bases from V and 4 bases from J, the junction contained 10 bases not matched to a gene. Here the CDR3 reads CASRTLAGARYNEQFF. DNA of the CDR3: TGCGCCAGCAGAACTTTAGCGGGAGCCCGATACAATGAGCAGTTCTTC.

The chain combines TRBV2 with TRBJ2-1; TRBD1 matches 7 bases. The CDR3 covers 14 residues. With V trimmed by 6 bases and J by 4 bases, 6 bases remained unmatched. Per germline, CDR1 SNHLY and CDR2 FYNNEI. CDR3 bases: TGTGCCAGCAGCCCAAGACAGGGATACAATGAGCAGTTCTTC. It codes for CASSPRQGYNEQFF. The entire variable domain, with the rest obtained from reference TRBV2 and TRBJ2-1, is as follows: EPEVTQTPSHQVTQMGQEVILRCVPISNHLYFYWYRQILGQKVEFLVSFYNNEISEKSEIFDDQFSVERPDGSNFTLKIRSTKLEDSAMYFCASSPRQGYNEQFFGPGTRLTVL.

This clone was seen just once. The CDR3 DNA sequence: TGCGCCAGCAGCTTCAACCCACTAGCGGGAGCCGGGAACGAGCAGTACTTC. Translated: CASSFNPLAGAGNEQYF. The V call is TRBV5-1, the J call TRBJ2-7; 11 nucleotides match TRBD2. Losses at the gene ends were 2 bases for V and 5 bases for J; bases not matched to a gene: 12. The V gene's germline CDR1 is SGHRS and CDR2 YFSETQ. The length of the CDR3 is 17 residues. The variable domain in full, with the rest retrieved from reference TRBV5-1 and TRBJ2-7, is KAGVTQTPRYLIKTRGQQVTLSCSPISGHRSVSWYQQTPGQGLQFLFEYFSETQRNKGNFPGRFSGRQFSNSRSEMNVSTLELGDSALYLCASSFNPLAGAGNEQYFGPGTRLTVT.

This clone was seen just once. J is TRBJ1-6 and V is TRBV5-4, with a tentative D call TRBD1 (5 bases). CDR1 is SGHNT, CDR2 YYREEE, per germline (reference sequence). Trimming cost V 1 base and J 10 bases, with 12 bases left between them. The CDR3 consists of 14 residues. The CDR3 region has the DNA TGTGCCAGCAGCTTGTTGGAGGGGAACTCACCCCTCCACTTT. Amino acid sequence: CASSLLEGNSPLHF.

The chain links TRBV9 to TRBJ2-1; 14 nucleotides match TRBD2. From germline, CDR1 is SGDLS and CDR2 YYNGEE. With 4 bases clipped from V and 16 bases from J, the junction kept 7 bases outside the gene matches. CDR3 size: 13 residues. The CDR3 reads CASSLGTSGREFF. The CDR3 DNA is TGTGCCAGCAGCTTAGGGACTAGCGGGAGAGAATTCTTC.

In this sample, this clone turned up once. CDR3 DNA sequence: TGTGCCAGCAGTTCCCCGAGACTAGCGGGAGCCGACGAGCAGTACTTC. It is translated as CASSSPRLAGADEQYF. The chain combines TRBV6-5 with TRBJ2-7, with 12 bases lining up with TRBD2. Germline CDR1 MNHEY, CDR2 SVGAGI. The ends lost 4 bases at V and 5 bases at J; junction bases unmatched: 9. The CDR3 has 16 residues.

The chain links TRBV28 to TRBJ1-1; D may be TRBD1 (6 bases). The V end was cut by 4 bases, the J end by 4 bases, with 13 bases between. The CDR3 has 14 amino acids. The V gene's germline CDR1 is MDHEN and CDR2 SYDVKM. The CDR3 is CASSSYRVATEAFF. The CDR3, as DNA: TGTGCCAGCAGTTCATACAGGGTGGCCACTGAAGCTTTCTTT. The entire variable domain, with the rest obtained from reference TRBV28 and TRBJ1-1, is as follows: DVKVTQSSRYLVKRTGEKVFLECVQDMDHENMFWYRQDPGLGLRLIYFSYDVKMKEKGDIPEGYSVSREKKERFSLILESASTNQTSMYLCASSSYRVATEAFFGQGTRLTVV.

V gene TRBV5-1 combines with J gene TRBJ2-7; TRBD1 might be the D (5 bases). Germline V gene sequence: CDR1 SGHRS, CDR2 YFSETQ. This CDR3 comprises 14 residues. V dropped 3 bases and J dropped 0 bases, with 10 bases sitting between them. The CDR3 loop reads CASSWGRDSYEQYF. CDR3 coding DNA: TGCGCCAGCAGCTGGGGCAGGGACTCCTACGAGCAGTACTTC.

On this clone: Distinct nucleotide sequences in the sample also encode this CDR3. The J gene is TRBJ2-6, the V gene TRBV19, with TRBD2 matching 8 bases. V was pared by 3 bases and J by 4 bases, with 2 bases of the junction left unmatched. The CDR3 has 15 residues. Germline V gene sequence: CDR1 LNHDA, CDR2 SQIVND (reference sequence). The CDR3 is CASSIGRAGANVLTF. CDR3 sequence (DNA): TGTGCCAGTAGTATCGGGAGGGCAGGGGCCAACGTCCTGACTTTC.

The J gene is TRBJ2-3, the V gene TRBV5-1; 8 nucleotides agree with TRBD2. V lost 3 bases to trimming and J lost 0 bases; unmatched junction nucleotides: 0. The length of the CDR3 is 14 residues. CDR1 is SGHRS, CDR2 YFSETQ, per germline. The CDR3 nucleotides read TGCGCCAGCAGCTCGGGGGGGAGCACAGATACGCAGTATTTT. Translating it yields CASSSGGSTDTQYF.

J is TRBJ1-5 and V is TRBV4-1; D uncertain. The CDR3 covers 16 residues. Trimming cost V 1 base and J 2 bases, with 12 bases left between them. Germline CDR1 MGHRA, CDR2 YSYEKL. The CDR3 DNA follows: TGCGCCAGCAGCCAAGCGGTCGGGGTCGGCAATCAGCCCCAGCATTTT. Residues: CASSQAVGVGNQPQHF.

This clone showed up just a few times. The chain links TRBV27 to TRBJ2-7, with 8 bases matching TRBD1. J gave up 6 bases and V 6 bases, and 10 bases lay outside the gene matches. The length of the CDR3 is 14 residues. In germline, CDR1 is MNHEY, CDR2 SMNVEV (reference sequence). CDR3 residues: CASSSRTGYGEQYF. As DNA, the CDR3 is TGTGCCAGCAGCAGCCGGACAGGGTACGGCGAGCAGTACTTC.

This chain links TRBV7-8 with TRBJ1-1, with D hard to call. The V end was cut by 5 bases, the J end by 0 bases, with 10 bases between. The CDR3 spans 14 residues. Germline CDR1 SGHVS, CDR2 FQNEAQ. The CDR3 nucleotides are TGTGCCAGCAGCATTAGACGGGTGAACACTGAAGCTTTCTTT. Amino acid sequence: CASSIRRVNTEAFF.

The gene calls are TRBV7-9 and TRBJ2-3, with 10 bases lining up with TRBD2. This CDR3 contains 14 residues. J gave up 5 bases and V 4 bases, and 3 bases lay outside the gene matches. Germline loops: CDR1 SEHNR, CDR2 FQNEAQ (reference sequence). CDR3 sequence: CASSSSGSGDTQYF. The CDR3 DNA follows: TGTGCCAGCAGCTCTAGCGGGAGCGGAGATACGCAGTATTTT.

The chain employs TRBV28 and TRBJ2-7, with unresolved D. This CDR3 contains 12 residues. Germline values: CDR1 MDHEN, CDR2 SYDVKM. The ends were cut back, 5 bases at V and 10 bases at J, with 15 bases in the middle. CDR3 region: CASSPPVGEQYF. CDR3 in DNA: TGTGCCAGCAGTCCCCCAGTGGGCGAACAGTACTTC.

This chain connects TRBV6-5 to TRBJ1-1; TRBD1 matches 7 bases. Looked up from germline, CDR1 is MNHEY and CDR2 is SVGAGI. The CDR3 runs 14 residues. V was clipped by 5 bases and J by 1 base; unmatched bases: 4. DNA of the CDR3: TGTGCCAGCAGTCACAGGGGATCGAACACTGAAGCTTTCTTT. Translating it yields CASSHRGSNTEAFF.

The chain combines TRBV5-6 with TRBJ2-5; D unresolved. Trimming took 4 bases from V and 8 from J, leaving 6 bases between them. The length of the CDR3 is 10 residues. Looked up from germline, CDR1 is SGHDT and CDR2 is YYEEEE. The CDR3 DNA is TGTGCCAGCAGCGGGCCAACCCAGTACTTC. Translated, it gives CASSGPTQYF.

The chain couples TRBV7-9 to TRBJ1-2; tentatively, D is TRBD1 (5 bases). CDR1 is SEHNR, CDR2 FQNEAQ, per germline (reference sequence). The ends were cut back, 3 bases at V and 3 bases at J, with 11 bases in the middle. This CDR3 has 14 residues. The CDR3 region is CASSLGEEDYGYTF. The CDR3 bases are TGTGCCAGCAGCTTGGGGGAGGAGGACTATGGCTACACCTTC.

This clone was detected only a few times. One end of the junction fails to match germline, which may point to a read error. Other DNA variants within this sample encode the same CDR3. The chain combines TRBV29-1 with TRBJ2-4; the match to TRBD2 covers 9 bases. Germline V CDR1 and CDR2: SQVTM, ANQGSEA. CDR3 length: 19 amino acids. CDR3 DNA: TGCCGCGTGGCGGGGGGGGCAGGGGGTTGGACTTTTACCAAAAACATTCAGTACTTC. Translation: CRVAGGAGGWTFTKNIQYF.